This T cell receptor (beta chain) originates from a study of CD4 T cells in relation to SARS-CoV-2 and coronaviruses (dated by TCRdb to the early 2020s). With regard to the full study: In the ViraFEST assay, PBMCs were cultured with antigen for around eleven days, after which TCR beta CDR3s were sequenced to identify antigen-specific clonal expansions. An HIV-1 Nef peptide pool or a no-peptide culture served as the negative reference condition. Using patient-derived lymphoblastoid cell lines, the shared crossreactive spike epitopes were mapped to their HLA restriction. At the level of individual TCR clonotypes, the study measured memory CD4+ T cell crossreactivity between SARS-CoV-2 spike protein and common cold coronavirus spike proteins. The Adaptive Biotechnologies TCR-sequencing kit was used to sequence samples from a few pre-COVID donors and the naive versus memory experiments, while other data came from Illumina-based sequencing. Expansion assays from other donors in the study were sequenced with a different, Illumina-based TCR-beta assay. What the study reported, not specific to this receptor: Significantly weaker SARS-CoV-2-driven expansion was shown by crossreactive clones than by monoreactive clones, consistent with antigenic imprinting. Small numbers of patients and of tested TCRs limited the study. Because no donor provided both pre-pandemic and post-infection samples, tracing the source of pre-existing responses was limited. Roughly 65% of donors had memory CD4+ clonotypes that crossrecognized SARS-CoV-2 and at least one common cold coronavirus spike. Because the crossreactivity analysis focused on spike protein, crossreactivity against other viral proteins was not assessed.

CD4+ T cells from unexposed donors were collected before the COVID-19 pandemic (2011-2018). Following 10 days of culture, the EasySep CD4+ T cell isolation kit was used to isolate CD4+ T cells. As cell numbers permitted, CD4+ T cells from unexposed donors were tested for reactivity to SARS-CoV-2 S and N and to four common cold coronavirus spike pools. PBMCs were cultured at fewer than 2.5 million per well in IMDM supplemented with about 5% human AB serum and 9 to 10 IU/ml IL-2. Half of the culture medium was replaced with fresh IL-2-containing medium on days 3 and 7. In general, every peptide culture condition was set up in three replicate wells. Leukapheresis product for the unexposed donors was bought commercially. Ficoll-Paque PLUS gradient centrifugation was used to isolate PBMCs from either whole blood or leukapheresis product. PBMCs were either used fresh in the expansion assay or cryopreserved at -140 degrees C. The QIAamp Micro DNA Kit was used to extract genomic DNA from the CD4+ T cells.

In regard to this clone: It has no known antigen specificity. Base qualities are not provided; no much larger clone lies one nucleotide away.

Taken from the germline V gene (reference sequence), the CDR1 and CDR2 loops are SGHNT and YYREEE. The CDR3 measures 14 amino acids from cysteine to phenylalanine. The entry retains the CDR3 DNA only, 42 bases that are in frame from base 1. Deletion took 0 bases off V and 12 bases off J, with a span of 18 bases between the germline ends. The library relied on the immunoSEQ multiplex PCR assay. As for how the authors treated the data: During preprocessing, nonproductive sequences were discarded, as were any CDR3s that did not begin with C, did not end with F or W, or were shorter than 7 amino acids. Antigen-specific clonotypes were called with the MANAFEST web app on the basis of expansion relative to the reference and to other culture wells. To be counted as positive, a clone had to show significant expansion compared with the reference culture, at an FDR below 0.05, in 2 of 3 replicate wells. Positive clones also required significant expansion versus all other tandem wells and an odds ratio above 5. CDR3 homology was quantified as pairwise Levenshtein distance, calculated with the stringdist R package after three terminal residues were trimmed from each end. Drawn from immuneACCESS, this table holds only the in-frame rearrangements with V and J called that TCRdb kept. Clones are partly lost; checked studies trace under half to an unresolved V gene and leave the rest unexplained. V, J and clone size reflect that table, while D and trimming were determined from the DNA. Present in this sample are about 29,000 clones, about two thirds of which were seen just once. Together, the top ten hold roughly an eighth of the sample.

The chain employs TRBV5-4 and TRBJ1-2; a weak D assignment points to TRBD1 (5 bases agree). What was sequenced was CD4+ T cells from PBMCs, cultured in vitro. This TCR came from a human donor in good health. Here the CDR3 is given as CASSLAGTPGFDTF. DNA sequence: TGTGCCAGCAGCTTGGCCGGGACGCCCGGCTTCGACACCTTC.